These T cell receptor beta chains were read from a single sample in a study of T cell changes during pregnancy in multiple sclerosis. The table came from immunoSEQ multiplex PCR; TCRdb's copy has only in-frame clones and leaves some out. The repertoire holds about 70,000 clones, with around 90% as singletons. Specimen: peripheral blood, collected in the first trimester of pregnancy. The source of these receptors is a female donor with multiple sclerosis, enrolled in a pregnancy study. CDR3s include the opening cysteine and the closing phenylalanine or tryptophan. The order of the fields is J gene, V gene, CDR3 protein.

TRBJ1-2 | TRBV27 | CASSPLGGGGWSGYTF
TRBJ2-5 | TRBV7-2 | CASSLTSGEWETQYF
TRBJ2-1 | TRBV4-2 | CASREGLAGASYNEQFF
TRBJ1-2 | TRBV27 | CASSLLFTGGASGYTF
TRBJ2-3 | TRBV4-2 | CASSQDGGLAGDTQYF
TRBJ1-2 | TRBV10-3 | CAISESPKNYGYTF
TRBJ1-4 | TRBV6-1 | CASSEAKGEGEKLFF
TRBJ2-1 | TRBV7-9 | CASSLLAGGSGEQFF
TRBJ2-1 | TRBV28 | CASSPPGLARNEQFF
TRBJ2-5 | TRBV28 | CASSISGDQETQYF
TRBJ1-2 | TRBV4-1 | CASSPSMAVQYGYTF
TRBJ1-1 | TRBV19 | CASSIARNTEAFF
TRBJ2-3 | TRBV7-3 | CASSPNRAGADTQYF
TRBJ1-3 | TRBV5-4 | CASTNLKQGGNTIYF
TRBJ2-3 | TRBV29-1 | CSVVQGFVNTDTQYF
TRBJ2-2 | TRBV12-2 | CASRLAAWERTGELFF
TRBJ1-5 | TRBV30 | CAWNSAGTQPQHF
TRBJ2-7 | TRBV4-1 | CASSQVGGSPGSYEQYF
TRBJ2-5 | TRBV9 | CASSVLAGTQETQYF
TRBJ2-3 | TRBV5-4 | CASSLVSGGSTDTQYF
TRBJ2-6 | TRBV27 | CASSLGRGVNVLTF
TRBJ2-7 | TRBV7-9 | CASSPTGSSYEQYF
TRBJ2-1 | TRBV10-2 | CASSESLAGNYNEQFF
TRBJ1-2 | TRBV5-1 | CASSWENYGYTF
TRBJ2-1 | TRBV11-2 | CASSPGSVEQFF
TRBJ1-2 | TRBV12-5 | CASGLVRKRQANYGYTF
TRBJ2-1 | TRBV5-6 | CASSRPAGGYNEQFF
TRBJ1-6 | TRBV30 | CAFQQGANSPLHF
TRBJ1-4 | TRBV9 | CASSVDRGENEKLFF
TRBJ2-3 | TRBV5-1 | CASSLVAGGPVGTDTQYF
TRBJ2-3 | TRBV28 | CASSLWQGTNTDTQYF
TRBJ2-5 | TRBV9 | CASSVGAGQETQYF
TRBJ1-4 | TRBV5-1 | CASSFWGQGGEKLFF
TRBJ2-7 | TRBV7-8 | CASSPYDRGLYEQYF
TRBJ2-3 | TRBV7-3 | CASSSQTDPSTDTQYF
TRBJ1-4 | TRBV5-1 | CASSTRTGSNEKLFF
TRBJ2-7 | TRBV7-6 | CASSLSSGPYEQYF